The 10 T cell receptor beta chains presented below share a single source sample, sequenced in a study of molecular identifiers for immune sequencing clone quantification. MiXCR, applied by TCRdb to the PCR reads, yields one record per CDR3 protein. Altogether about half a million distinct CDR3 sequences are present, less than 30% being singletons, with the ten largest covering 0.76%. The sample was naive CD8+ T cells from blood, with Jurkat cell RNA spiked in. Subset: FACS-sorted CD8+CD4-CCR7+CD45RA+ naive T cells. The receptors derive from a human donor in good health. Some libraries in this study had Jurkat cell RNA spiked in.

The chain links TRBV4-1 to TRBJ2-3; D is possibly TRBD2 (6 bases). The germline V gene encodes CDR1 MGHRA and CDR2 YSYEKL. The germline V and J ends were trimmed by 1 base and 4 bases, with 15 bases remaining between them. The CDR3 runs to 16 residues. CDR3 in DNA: TGCGCCAGCAGCCAAGTCCACACCCTAGCGCCAGATACGCAGTATTTT. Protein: CASSQVHTLAPDTQYF.

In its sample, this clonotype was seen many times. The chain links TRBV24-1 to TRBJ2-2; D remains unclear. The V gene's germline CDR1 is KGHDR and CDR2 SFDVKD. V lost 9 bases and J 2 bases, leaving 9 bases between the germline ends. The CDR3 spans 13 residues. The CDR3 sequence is CATQSPNTGELFF. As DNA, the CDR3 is TGTGCCACCCAGTCTCCAAACACCGGGGAGCTGTTTTTT.

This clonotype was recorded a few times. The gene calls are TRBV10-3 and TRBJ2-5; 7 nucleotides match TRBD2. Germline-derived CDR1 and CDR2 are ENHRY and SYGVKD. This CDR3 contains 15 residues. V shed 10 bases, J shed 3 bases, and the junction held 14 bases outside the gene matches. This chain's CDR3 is CATKPGTGGEETQYF. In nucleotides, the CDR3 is TGTGCCACCAAACCCGGGACGGGAGGAGAAGAGACCCAGTACTTC.

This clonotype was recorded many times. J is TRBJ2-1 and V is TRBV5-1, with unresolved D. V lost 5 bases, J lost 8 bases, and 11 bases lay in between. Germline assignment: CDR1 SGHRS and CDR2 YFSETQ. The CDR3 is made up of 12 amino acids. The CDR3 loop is CASRSNRDEQFF. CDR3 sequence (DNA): TGCGCCAGCAGGTCCAACCGCGATGAGCAGTTCTTC.

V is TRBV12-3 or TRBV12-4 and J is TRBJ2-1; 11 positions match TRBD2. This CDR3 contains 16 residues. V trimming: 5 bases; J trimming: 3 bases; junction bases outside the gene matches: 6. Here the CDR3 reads CASSPKLAGVYNEQFF. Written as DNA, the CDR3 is TGTGCCAGCAGTCCAAAACTAGCGGGAGTCTACAATGAGCAGTTCTTC.

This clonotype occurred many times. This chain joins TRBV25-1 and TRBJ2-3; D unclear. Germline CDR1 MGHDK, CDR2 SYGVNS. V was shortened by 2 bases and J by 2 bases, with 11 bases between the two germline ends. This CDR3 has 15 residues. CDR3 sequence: CASSEAMEITDTQYF. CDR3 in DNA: TGTGCCAGCAGTGAAGCCATGGAGATCACAGATACGCAGTATTTT. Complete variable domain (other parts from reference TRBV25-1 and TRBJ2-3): EADIYQTPRYLVIGTGKKITLECSQTMGHDKMYWYQQDPGMELHLIHYSYGVNSTEKGDLSSESTVSRIRTEHFPLTLESARPSHTSQYLCASSEAMEITDTQYFGPGTRLTVL.

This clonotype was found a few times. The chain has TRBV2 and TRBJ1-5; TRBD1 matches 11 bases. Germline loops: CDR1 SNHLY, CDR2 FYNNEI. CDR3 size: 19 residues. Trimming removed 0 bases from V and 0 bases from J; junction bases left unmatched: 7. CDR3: CASSEAWGQGVHSNQPQHF. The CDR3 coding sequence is TGTGCCAGCAGTGAAGCTTGGGGACAGGGGGTCCATAGCAATCAGCCCCAGCATTTT.

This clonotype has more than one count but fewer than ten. The CDR3 region is CASDLGAAYTDTQYF. The CDR3 nucleotides read TGTGCTTCCGACCTAGGGGCAGCATACACAGATACGCAGTATTTT. This sequence joins TRBV12-5 and TRBJ2-3, with D maybe TRBD1 (5 bases). The CDR3 loop spans 15 amino acids. Germline CDR1 and CDR2: LGHNT and FRNRAP. The ends were cut back, 11 bases at V and 2 bases at J, with 20 bases in the middle.

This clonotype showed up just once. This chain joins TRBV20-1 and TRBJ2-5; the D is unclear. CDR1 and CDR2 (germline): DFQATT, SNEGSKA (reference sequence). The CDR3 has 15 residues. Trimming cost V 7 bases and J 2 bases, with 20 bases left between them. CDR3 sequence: CSVPGVQIGQETQYF. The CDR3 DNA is TGCAGTGTCCCTGGGGTCCAGATTGGTCAAGAGACCCAGTACTTC.

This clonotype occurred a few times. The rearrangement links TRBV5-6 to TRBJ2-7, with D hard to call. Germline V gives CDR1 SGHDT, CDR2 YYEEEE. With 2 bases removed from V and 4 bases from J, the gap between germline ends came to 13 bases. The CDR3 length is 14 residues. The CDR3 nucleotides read TGTGCCAGCAGCTTCCAAACAGTTCGGTACGAGCAGTACTTC. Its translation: CASSFQTVRYEQYF.